This T cell receptor beta chain appears in the sequencing data of a study of T cell repertoires in ileal Crohn's disease. Study conclusions and caveats: Clonal expansions were more frequent in active smokers than non-smokers at surgery. Endoscopic recurrence occurred in every patient whose clonality exceeded 26.8%. Compared with CD4 T cells, sorted CD8 cells carried more expanded clones.

This clone has more than one count but fewer than ten. No antigen is known for it. The protocol was immunoSEQ multiplex PCR, while the TCRdb copy is restricted to in-frame clones and leaves out a portion. The table has roughly 3,500 clones, approximately 78% seen once. Before sorting, lamina propria lymphocytes were separated from surgical specimens by density gradient. V lost 4 bases to trimming and J lost 2 bases; unmatched junction nucleotides: 2. Germline V gene data show CDR1 as SQVTM and CDR2 as ANQGSEA. The CDR3 is 14 residues long. The source of this sequence is an adult with Crohn's disease. The gene calls are TRBV29-1 and TRBJ2-1; 10 bases fit TRBD2. The sample taken for sequencing was CD4+ T cells sorted from the ileum. The CDR3 DNA sequence: TGCAGCGTTGCCCTAGCGGGGGCCTACAATGAGCAGTTCTTC. Its translation: CSVALAGAYNEQFF.